This T cell receptor beta chain stems from a study of beta chain features in type 1 diabetes. Study in general: All of the samples together had 107,917,701 sorted cells examined. General observations from the study: For patients, the naive, central memory and Treg TCRB repertoires appeared more alike than for healthy donors. A cDNA-based sequencing approach could over-represent cells with high TCR expression. In every one of the four CD4+ subsets, TCRB CDR3s were moderately but significantly shorter in Type 1 diabetes patients.

On average, the one heparinised blood draw given by each donor was approximately 120 mL. The study reverse transcribed the entire isolated RNA, so it sequenced expressed TCRB transcripts. Sequencing used immunoSEQ multiplex PCR; TCRdb keeps in-frame clones, though not all of them. The data contain around 40,000 clones, roughly 68% of them singletons. The V end lost 0 bases, the J end lost 8 bases, and 16 bases lay between the germline ends. Germline V gene data show CDR1 as GTSNPN and CDR2 as SVGIG (reference sequence). This CDR3 contains 15 residues. Worth noting for this clone: Its target is unknown.

This chain connects TRBV30 to TRBJ2-2, with TRBD2 as a possible D gene (6 bases). Sequencing was performed on Tregs from blood. The clonotype comes from a young woman with type 1 diabetes. As DNA, the CDR3 is TGTGCCTGGAGTGTTTCGAGGGACTTCGGGGGGGAGCTGTTTTTT. Translating gives CAWSVSRDFGGELFF.